This entry is about one T cell receptor beta chain. Antigen unknown. Any gene name here is a mouse gene name. The read is 1 residue too short to cover the CDR3 end, so that end is filled in from the germline J gene. From germline, CDR1 is NNHNN and CDR2 SYGAGS (reference sequence). The junction had 3 bases not matched to a gene; V was cut back by 2 bases and J by 2 bases. The CDR3 is made up of 15 amino acids. This specimen comes from a study of tissue T cells after allogeneic stem cell transplantation. Study-wide findings and caveats: Some tissue clones might be persisting host cells; their alloreactivity or antigen specificity was not determined.

Assay used: immunoSEQ multiplex PCR; TCRdb lists only in-frame clones, some missing. The table lists some 48,000 clones, around 66% of them singletons. The rearrangement uses TRBV13-2 and TRBJ2-5, with 9 bases identical to TRBD2. Sample: sorted cells pooled from one or two spleens. The receptor comes from a pool of C57BL/6 mice in good health. CDR3 bases read: TGTGCCAGCGGTGAATGGGGGGGCAGCCAAGACACCCAGTAC. Translating gives CASGEWGGSQDTQY. The CDR3 in its entirety is CASGEWGGSQDTQYF.